This T cell receptor (beta chain) originates from a study of shared clonotypes between healthy human individuals. Assay: immunoSEQ multiplex PCR; the TCRdb copy retains only in-frame clones and omits some. The repertoire holds about 750,000 clones, with about 92% as singletons. CDR1 SGHNT and CDR2 YYREEE come from the germline V gene (reference sequence). The CDR3 runs 15 residues. Trimming removed 4 bases from V and 3 bases from J, with 14 bases in between. Terminally differentiated effector memory CD45RA+ cells were left out of the naive CD8 fraction, which was CD45RO-negative and positively selected for CCR7.

This sequence originates from a man in his thirties or forties in good health. The sample comprised naive CD8+ T cells sorted from blood. The rearrangement joins TRBV5-4 to TRBJ2-1, with a possible D match to TRBD2 (6 bases). CDR3 loop: CASSHRETVYNEQFF. CDR3 nucleotide sequence: TGTGCCAGCAGCCATCGGGAGACCGTCTACAATGAGCAGTTCTTC.